This T cell receptor (beta chain) was retrieved from a study of cytomegalovirus exposure and HLA in healthy donors (dated by TCRdb to 2017 to 2019). For the wider study: An earlier analysis of approximately 640 of the donors reported approximately 300 Gb of sequence data and around 110 million unique TCR beta sequences from 150 million to 200 million T cells. An early release covering about 600 HLA-typed donors comprised approximately 290 gigabases of sequencing data and around 85 million unique TCR sequences. Among the roughly 390 genotyped donors, around 81% belonged to the genetic ancestry cluster associated with self-reported Caucasian donors. The study was designed to test whether signatures of past pathogen exposure could be identified by cataloging public T cell receptors. The study used immunosequencing to profile the T cell repertoires of under 700 subjects and linked those repertoires to cytomegalovirus serostatus. Along with the roughly 700-subject first cohort, a separate validation cohort of more than 90 different subjects was used. The study combined high-throughput TCR immunosequencing, statistical association of individual TCRs with disease status, and machine learning to predict cytomegalovirus infection status. In a later analysis, previously published TCR beta repertoires from fewer than 750 donors were re-analyzed and high-resolution HLA genotyping was added so that TCR occurrence patterns could be studied. The later analysis used no new phenotypic data to find candidate immune exposures, relying instead on TCR beta sequences and their occurrence across donors. An earlier analysis of around 540 of the donors applied high-throughput TCR beta sequencing to assess whether each TCR beta V gene segment acted as functional or pseudogenic. Donor age, sex, ethnicity and CMV serostatus were compiled alongside the repertoire data. A later genetic analysis took genome-wide SNP genotypes for about 60% of the roughly 670 donors and used that subset as a discovery cohort. All discovery cohort repertoires had been generated on a single sequencing platform. HLA typing included class I and class II loci at four-digit resolution. The number of donors typed differed by locus, with roughly 629-640 for A, B, C, DRB1 and DQB1, 522 for DQA1, about 610 for DPA1, and 472 for DPB1. Several DR-DQ haplotypes were handled as single units for association and clustering, since linkage in the cohort was strong. Among 398 genotyped donors of the cohort, an average of approximately 230,000 unique TCR beta nucleotide sequences were sequenced per donor, roughly 18% of them non-productive. The research as a whole found: In vitro tests confirmed that a few of the cytomegalovirus-associated TCR beta chains recognize cytomegalovirus antigens. Because the 87-base-pair reads could not distinguish some IMGT-functional V segments, including TRBV6-2 and TRBV6-3, those segments were excluded. The sequencing pipeline was judged likely to have produced a cluster of highly shared sequence variants as a technical artifact. In a later analysis, the rate of TCR association differed among HLA loci, with DRB1 alleles having the most associated TCRs and HLA-C alleles having the fewest. According to a later analysis, most CMV-associated TCR beta chains appeared to be HLA-restricted, and the HLA associations seemed to be driven largely by CMV exposure. Only TCR beta chains were sequenced in this cohort, and the absence of alpha or paired-chain data limited detectable features. Most TCR sequences were seen in very few donors, while some public TCRs were found in many individuals. In a later analysis, some 18,000 TCR beta sequences were associated with specific HLA alleles at a false discovery rate of 0.05. Correlated functional status among segregating V segments might be attributable to linkage disequilibrium, but an unknown experimental factor could not be ruled out. A further reported finding was that TCR beta sequences accurately predicted the HLA-A and HLA-B alleles for most subjects in the first cohort. In an earlier analysis of several hundred of the donors, most TCR beta V segments were observed in productive rearrangements about 90% or about 30% of the time, broadly matching IMGT annotations. The classifier was reported to diagnose cytomegalovirus status with high specificity and sensitivity in both the original cohort and the validation cohort. When HLA alleles, especially DR and DQ, strongly co-occurred, attributing TCR associations to individual alleles was difficult. Sequencing depth was assumed to be roughly uniform across donors in the presence/absence analyses, though that assumption may not hold. A total of some 180 TCR beta chains were listed by the study as associated with cytomegalovirus. In a later analysis, HLA-associated TCR beta chains were found to be more clonally expanded and to have lower generation probabilities than equally common non-associated chains. In a later genetic analysis, fewer N-insertions in productive TCRs were reported among donors in an Asian-associated ancestry cluster than the approximately 630-donor mean. V-gene and J-gene trimming of TCR beta chains was associated with a missense DCLRE1C variant in a later genetic analysis, and the association was replicated in an independent cohort. According to the authors, the approach could potentially be generalized to other disease states and immunological phenotypes. CMV serostatus was the only immune exposure information available for the cohort. Because counts were too low, 15 or so rarely observed V segments, including chromosome 9 orphons, were excluded from the earlier analysis of roughly 580 of the donors. A later analysis reported that several top co-occurrence clusters appeared linked to parvovirus B19, influenza, CMV and Epstein-Barr virus. Because HLA typing was missing for some donors at each locus, association tests included only the typed subset.

In total, roughly 670 healthy bone marrow donors made up the cohort. Cohort members were all nominally healthy when sampled, although unrecorded immune exposures were likely present. The donor was CMV seronegative and was included in the group of a few hundred seronegative cohort members. Every donor gave a peripheral blood sample, and the peripheral blood mononuclear cells from that sample were used for TCR beta sequencing. The Qiagen DNeasy Blood Extraction Kit was used to extract genomic DNA from the blood cell samples. Including the terminal cysteine and phenylalanine, the CDR3 comprises 15 residues. The retained sequence is limited to the CDR3, 45 bases, with the frame set at the first base. Relative to germline, V is missing 1 base and J is missing 4 bases, with 4 bases of the junction outside any gene match. The germline V gene provides CDR1 SGHNT and CDR2 YENEEA. The library was produced with the immunoSEQ multiplex PCR assay. For the multiplex PCR, a mixture combining 60 forward primers for TCR Vbeta segments and 13 reverse primers for TCR Jbeta segments was used. A multiplex PCR assay on genomic DNA amplified the CDR3 region of rearranged TCR beta genes. The Illumina HiSeq System was used to sequence the amplified TCR beta libraries as 87-base-pair reads. The authors processed their data as follows. A later analysis counted tens of millions of unique TCR beta chains across the approximately 700 repertoires, and about 10 million of these chains were shared by at least two donors. To remove PCR and sequencing errors, raw reads were error-corrected and collapsed into unique sequences using a nearest-neighbor algorithm that merged closely related sequences. Alignment of CDR3 sequences to IMGT reference sequences was used to assign V, D and J gene segments. Each retained sequence needed at least a six-nucleotide match to both a V gene segment and a J gene segment. A rearrangement was called productive if the CDR3 had no stop codons and remained in frame with V and J, and every other rearrangement was called non-productive. CDR3 was defined by IMGT convention, running from the second conserved V-encoded cysteine to the conserved J-encoded phenylalanine. In an earlier analysis of 500 to 650 of the donors, sequences lacking an unambiguous match to a single V gene segment were excluded. An earlier analysis of several hundred of the donors called V segments functional above 56.7% productive rearrangements and segregating when the between-donor standard deviation exceeded 5%. A statistical classification framework was built to diagnose cytomegalovirus status from the catalog of TCR beta chain sequences. In a later analysis, V and J genes were assigned by comparing TCR nucleotide sequences against IMGT/GENE-DB human TR gene sequences. The TCRdist pipeline was used in a later analysis to assign CDR3 sequences and most-parsimonious VDJ recombination scenarios. In a later analysis, every TCR beta chain was defined by the combination of its CDR3 amino acid sequence and its V-gene family, and reads without a unique V-gene family were dropped. In a later analysis, approximately 590 highly shared, low-generation-probability nucleotide sequences were removed to address suspected cross-contamination and a sequencing artifact. A later analysis calculated a clonal expansion index for each public chain from normalized within-repertoire ranks of inferred template counts. In a later analysis, generation probabilities were computed using a VDJ recombination model fitted to out-of-frame rearrangements, and the results were checked against IGoR. In a later analysis, TCR-TCR, TCR-HLA and TCR-CMV co-occurrence was scored with hypergeometric tests, and a repertoire-size bias correction was applied to TCR pairs. In a later analysis, false discovery rates were estimated by permuting HLA or CMV assignments 20 times. In a later analysis, co-occurring TCRs were grouped using DBSCAN, and TCRdist sequence similarity was added for clustering within HLA-allele-positive subsets. Co-occurrence clustering excluded repertoires with fewer than 30,000 or more than 120,000 public chains, plus five with anomalous nucleotide sharing. Held by TCRdb, this immuneACCESS table contains in-frame sequences only and omits some clones. Under half of the omission traces to an unresolved V gene where checked; the cause of the rest is unknown. V, J and clone size are taken as reported in that table, and D and trimming were inferred from the DNA itself. This sample lists 75,000 to 80,000 clones; around three quarters were detected once. Under 1.2% of the sample is taken by the ten largest.

Note on this clone: Its binding antigen is unknown. One base away there is no much larger clone; base qualities are not given.

Rearrangement joined TRBV11-3 to TRBJ2-1; 7 of the junction bases match TRBD2. The clonotype originates from a male donor in good health and CMV-seronegative. The sample was PBMCs. The bases read TGTGCCAGCAGCTTAGGGCGGGGGAGGTACAATGAGCAGTTCTTC. This is translated as CASSLGRGRYNEQFF.